The rows below give T cell receptor beta chains drawn from one sample of a study of T cell responses to AZD1222 COVID-19 vaccine. Repertoires were generated with immunoSEQ multiplex PCR, while TCRdb's copy carries only in-frame clones and drops some. This sample has 50,000 to 65,000 clones, with about nine tenths found just once. The sample here was peripheral blood, taken 28 days after the second dose of the MenACWY control vaccine. The receptors come from an adult who received the MenACWY meningococcal vaccine as a control. CDR3s include the opening cysteine and the closing phenylalanine or tryptophan. The order of the fields is clone size, J gene, D gene, V gene, CDR3 protein, CDR3 DNA. A D gene is named only where the DNA matches it firmly. Not every row has a clone size; where given, it reads once, few, many or a size class.

clone size: -; J gene: TRBJ1-5; D gene: -; V gene: TRBV18; CDR3 protein: CASSAGTSNQPQHF; CDR3 DNA: TGTGCCAGCTCTGCCGGGACCAGCAATCAGCCCCAGCATTTT
clone size: -; J gene: TRBJ1-2; D gene: -; V gene: TRBV28; CDR3 protein: CASSPSEQEGYTF; CDR3 DNA: TGTGCCAGCAGTCCATCTGAACAGGAAGGCTACACCTTC
clone size: -; J gene: TRBJ1-2; D gene: -; V gene: TRBV7-2; CDR3 protein: CASSLSRGAGYGYTF; CDR3 DNA: TGTGCCAGCAGCCTATCCCGCGGGGCCGGCTATGGCTACACCTTC
clone size: -; J gene: TRBJ2-1; D gene: TRBD2; V gene: TRBV5-4; CDR3 protein: CASSLAASGGYNEQFF; CDR3 DNA: TGTGCCAGCAGCTTGGCGGCTAGCGGGGGGTACAATGAGCAGTTCTTC
clone size: -; J gene: TRBJ2-3; D gene: -; V gene: TRBV3-1/TRBV3-2; CDR3 protein: CASRTPGPTDTQYF; CDR3 DNA: TGTGCCAGCAGAACACCCGGACCCACAGATACGCAGTATTTT
clone size: -; J gene: TRBJ2-1; D gene: -; V gene: TRBV27; CDR3 protein: CASISREREQFF; CDR3 DNA: TGTGCCAGCATCTCTAGAGAGCGTGAGCAGTTCTTC
clone size: -; J gene: TRBJ1-5; D gene: -; V gene: TRBV19; CDR3 protein: CASSTRVSGYSNQPQHF; CDR3 DNA: TGTGCCAGTAGTACCAGGGTGTCGGGTTACAGCAATCAGCCCCAGCATTTT
clone size: -; J gene: TRBJ2-2; D gene: -; V gene: TRBV5-4; CDR3 protein: CASSLVGAAGELFF; CDR3 DNA: TGTGCCAGCAGCTTGGTCGGAGCGGCCGGGGAGCTGTTTTTT
clone size: -; J gene: TRBJ2-2; D gene: -; V gene: TRBV7-3; CDR3 protein: CASSRGHNTGELFF; CDR3 DNA: TGTGCCAGCAGCCGGGGACACAACACCGGGGAGCTGTTTTTT
clone size: -; J gene: TRBJ1-1; D gene: TRBD1; V gene: TRBV7-2; CDR3 protein: CASSLTGIATEAFF; CDR3 DNA: TGTGCCAGCAGCCTGACAGGGATTGCCACTGAAGCTTTCTTT
clone size: -; J gene: TRBJ2-3; D gene: TRBD2; V gene: TRBV5-1; CDR3 protein: CASSLGTSGSPGTDTQYF; CDR3 DNA: TGCGCCAGCAGCCTAGGGACTAGCGGGAGCCCCGGGACAGATACGCAGTATTTT
clone size: -; J gene: TRBJ1-5; D gene: -; V gene: TRBV5-1; CDR3 protein: CAKASEQPQHF; CDR3 DNA: TGCGCCAAGGCGTCGGAACAGCCCCAGCATTTT
clone size: -; J gene: TRBJ1-4; D gene: -; V gene: TRBV19; CDR3 protein: CASRTNEAPGDEKLFF; CDR3 DNA: TGTGCCAGTAGGACCAACGAGGCACCCGGGGATGAAAAACTGTTTTTT
clone size: -; J gene: TRBJ2-7; D gene: TRBD1; V gene: TRBV19; CDR3 protein: CASSMVPGQTTYEQYF; CDR3 DNA: TGTGCCAGTAGTATGGTACCGGGACAGACAACCTACGAGCAGTACTTC
clone size: once; J gene: TRBJ2-3; D gene: TRBD2; V gene: TRBV11-2; CDR3 protein: CASSLTSSPSQYF; CDR3 DNA: TGTGCCAGCAGCCTGACTAGCTCCCCTTCGCAGTATTTT
clone size: once; J gene: TRBJ2-7; D gene: -; V gene: TRBV7-3; CDR3 protein: CASSLTASAEQYF; CDR3 DNA: TGTGCCAGCAGCTTAACCGCTAGCGCCGAGCAGTACTTC
clone size: once; J gene: TRBJ2-2; D gene: -; V gene: TRBV6-5; CDR3 protein: CASRDRPLGELFF; CDR3 DNA: TGTGCCAGCAGGGATCGGCCCTTGGGGGAGCTGTTTTTT
clone size: once; J gene: TRBJ2-2; D gene: -; V gene: TRBV5-4; CDR3 protein: CASSWSGSGELFF; CDR3 DNA: TGTGCCAGCAGCTGGAGCGGGTCGGGGGAGCTGTTTTTT
clone size: few; J gene: TRBJ1-4; D gene: TRBD1; V gene: TRBV3-1/TRBV3-2; CDR3 protein: CASSQAGRGRAEKLFF; CDR3 DNA: TGTGCCAGCAGCCAAGCCGGCAGGGGGCGAGCTGAAAAACTGTTTTTT
clone size: -; J gene: TRBJ2-5; D gene: -; V gene: TRBV30; CDR3 protein: CALDRREAETQYF; CDR3 DNA: TGTGCCTTGGACAGGCGGGAGGCAGAGACCCAGTACTTC
clone size: once; J gene: TRBJ1-6; D gene: -; V gene: TRBV6-5; CDR3 protein: CASSWVRALNSPLHF; CDR3 DNA: TGTGCCAGCAGTTGGGTGAGGGCCCTAAATTCACCCCTCCACTTT
clone size: -; J gene: TRBJ1-5; D gene: -; V gene: TRBV15; CDR3 protein: CATSTGRLSNQPQHF; CDR3 DNA: TGTGCCACCAGCACCGGCCGGTTGAGCAATCAGCCCCAGCATTTT
clone size: -; J gene: TRBJ2-3; D gene: -; V gene: TRBV5-1; CDR3 protein: CASSLQRSADTQYF; CDR3 DNA: TGCGCCAGCAGCTTGCAGCGGTCGGCAGATACGCAGTATTTT
clone size: -; J gene: TRBJ2-3; D gene: -; V gene: TRBV9; CDR3 protein: CASSVAAPDTQYF; CDR3 DNA: TGTGCCAGCAGCGTAGCGGCACCGGATACGCAGTATTTT
clone size: -; J gene: TRBJ1-2; D gene: -; V gene: TRBV19; CDR3 protein: CASKASSYTF; CDR3 DNA: TGTGCCAGTAAAGCATCTAGCTACACCTTC
clone size: -; J gene: TRBJ1-1; D gene: -; V gene: TRBV9; CDR3 protein: CASSVEGREGTEAFF; CDR3 DNA: TGTGCCAGCAGCGTAGAGGGCAGGGAGGGCACTGAAGCTTTCTTT
clone size: -; J gene: TRBJ1-3; D gene: -; V gene: TRBV2; CDR3 protein: CASHGATGGNTIYF; CDR3 DNA: TGTGCCAGCCACGGAGCAACGGGGGGAAACACCATATATTTT
clone size: -; J gene: TRBJ1-1; D gene: -; V gene: TRBV30; CDR3 protein: CAWKELLNTEAFF; CDR3 DNA: TGTGCCTGGAAGGAGCTATTGAACACTGAAGCTTTCTTT
clone size: -; J gene: TRBJ2-7; D gene: TRBD2; V gene: TRBV5-4; CDR3 protein: CATKPSGRVYEQYF; CDR3 DNA: TGTGCCACCAAGCCTAGCGGGAGGGTTTACGAGCAGTACTTC
clone size: -; J gene: TRBJ2-7; D gene: -; V gene: TRBV30; CDR3 protein: CAWKDGGLNSYEQYF; CDR3 DNA: TGTGCCTGGAAGGACGGCGGGCTTAACTCCTACGAGCAGTACTTC
clone size: -; J gene: TRBJ1-4; D gene: TRBD1; V gene: TRBV19; CDR3 protein: CASSQGGTTNEKLFF; CDR3 DNA: TGTGCCAGTAGCCAGGGGGGCACTACTAATGAAAAACTGTTTTTT
clone size: -; J gene: TRBJ2-5; D gene: -; V gene: TRBV29-1; CDR3 protein: CSVEDPWGAGSEETQYF; CDR3 DNA: TGCAGCGTTGAAGATCCCTGGGGGGCGGGGTCGGAGGAGACCCAGTACTTC
clone size: -; J gene: TRBJ2-7; D gene: -; V gene: TRBV4-1; CDR3 protein: CASSQSLDRSEQYF; CDR3 DNA: TGCGCCAGCAGCCAATCCCTGGATCGCTCCGAGCAGTACTTC
clone size: -; J gene: TRBJ1-2; D gene: -; V gene: TRBV2; CDR3 protein: CASSGQFPPNYGYTF; CDR3 DNA: TGTGCCAGCTCAGGACAGTTTCCCCCTAACTATGGCTACACCTTC
clone size: -; J gene: TRBJ1-5; D gene: -; V gene: TRBV2; CDR3 protein: CASRENSNQPQHF; CDR3 DNA: TGTGCCAGCAGGGAAAATAGCAATCAGCCCCAGCATTTT